This TCR beta chain emerged from a study of immune cell composition in non-small cell lung cancer. This CDR3 is 17 amino acids long. From germline, CDR1 is SGHRS and CDR2 YFSETQ. The V and J ends lost 0 bases and 2 bases respectively, with 14 bases between them. The method was immunoSEQ multiplex PCR; TCRdb's version includes in-frame clones alone and lacks a portion of them. The sample records fewer than 3,500 clones, approximately 70% being singletons. Normal lung was taken at the farthest possible site, at least 3 cm from tumour. These data also featured in a second study, about CD4 T cells in lung cancer. According to that study: Patients' blood was tested for T-cell responses to mutation-encoded neoepitopes.

This TCR derives from a human donor with non-small cell lung cancer. The specimen sequenced was non-adjacent lung tissue. The chain is built from TRBV5-1 and TRBJ1-4; D is uncertain. The CDR3 DNA is TGCGCCAGCAGCTTGGGCCAACCATCCAGGACTAATGAAAAACTGTTTTTT. This codes for CASSLGQPSRTNEKLFF.